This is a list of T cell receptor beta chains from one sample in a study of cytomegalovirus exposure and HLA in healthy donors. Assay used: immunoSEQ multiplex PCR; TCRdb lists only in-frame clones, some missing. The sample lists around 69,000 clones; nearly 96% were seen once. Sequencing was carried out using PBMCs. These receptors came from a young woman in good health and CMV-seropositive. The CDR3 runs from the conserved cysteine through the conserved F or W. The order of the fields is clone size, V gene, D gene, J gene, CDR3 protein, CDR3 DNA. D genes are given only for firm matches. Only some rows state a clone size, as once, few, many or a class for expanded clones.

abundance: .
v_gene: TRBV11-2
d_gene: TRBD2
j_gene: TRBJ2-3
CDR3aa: CASRELAGGSTDTQYF
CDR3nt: TGTGCCAGCAGAGAACTAGCGGGAGGGAGCACAGATACGCAGTATTTT

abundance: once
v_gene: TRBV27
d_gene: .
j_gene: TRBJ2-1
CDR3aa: CASSNRDEQFF
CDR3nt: TGTGCCAGCAGCAACCGGGATGAGCAGTTCTTC

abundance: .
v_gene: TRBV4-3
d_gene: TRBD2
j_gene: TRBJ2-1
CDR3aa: CASSREGGYNEQFF
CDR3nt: TGCGCCAGCAGCCGGGAGGGAGGCTACAATGAGCAGTTCTTC

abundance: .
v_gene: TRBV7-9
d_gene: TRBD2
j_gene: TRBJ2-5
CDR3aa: CASSWGLAGETQYF
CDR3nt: TGTGCCAGCAGCTGGGGACTAGCGGGAGAGACCCAGTACTTC

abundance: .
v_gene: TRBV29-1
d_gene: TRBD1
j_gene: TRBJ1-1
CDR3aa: CSGTTGVNTEAFF
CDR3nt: TGCAGCGGTACGACAGGGGTTAACACTGAAGCTTTCTTT

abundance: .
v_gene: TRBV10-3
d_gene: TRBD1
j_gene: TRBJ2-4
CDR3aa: CAISDPDRANIQYF
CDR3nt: TGTGCCATCAGTGACCCTGACAGGGCAAACATTCAGTACTTC

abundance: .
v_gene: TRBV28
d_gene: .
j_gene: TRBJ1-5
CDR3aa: CASRDSYQPQHF
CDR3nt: TGTGCCAGCAGGGACTCATATCAGCCCCAGCATTTT

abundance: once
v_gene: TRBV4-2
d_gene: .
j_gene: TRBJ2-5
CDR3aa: CASSQVSQETQYF
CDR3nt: TGTGCCAGCAGCCAAGTTAGCCAAGAGACCCAGTACTTC

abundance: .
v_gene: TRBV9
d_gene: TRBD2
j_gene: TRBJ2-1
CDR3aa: CASSAPLAGGPDEQFF
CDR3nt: TGTGCCAGCAGCGCCCCACTAGCGGGAGGGCCCGATGAGCAGTTCTTC

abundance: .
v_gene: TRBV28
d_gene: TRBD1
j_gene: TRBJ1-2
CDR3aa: CATGTGGLDGYTF
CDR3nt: TGTGCCACCGGGACAGGGGGCCTTGATGGCTACACCTTC

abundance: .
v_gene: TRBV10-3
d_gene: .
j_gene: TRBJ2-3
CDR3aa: CAISGRRASGTSTDTQYF
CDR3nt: TGTGCCATCAGTGGGCGGCGGGCCTCGGGTACTAGCACAGATACGCAGTATTTT

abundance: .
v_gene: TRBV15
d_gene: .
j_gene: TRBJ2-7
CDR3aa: CATSRSDFYEQYF
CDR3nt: TGTGCCACCAGCAGGAGCGACTTCTACGAGCAGTACTTC

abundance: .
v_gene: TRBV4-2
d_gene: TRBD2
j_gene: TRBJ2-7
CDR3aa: CASSQGAGGPYEQYF
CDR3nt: TGTGCCAGCAGCCAAGGGGCGGGAGGGCCCTACGAGCAGTACTTC

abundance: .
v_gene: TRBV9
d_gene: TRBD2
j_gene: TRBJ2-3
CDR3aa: CASSVGLAGTDTQYF
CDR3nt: TGTGCCAGCAGCGTGGGACTAGCGGGGACAGATACGCAGTATTTT

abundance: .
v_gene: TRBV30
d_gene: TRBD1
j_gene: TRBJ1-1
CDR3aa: CAWSVGQGNTEAFF
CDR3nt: TGTGCCTGGAGTGTTGGACAGGGGAACACTGAAGCTTTCTTT

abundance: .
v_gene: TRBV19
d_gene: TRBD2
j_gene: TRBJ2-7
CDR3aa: CASRLQGLAVYEQYF
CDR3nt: TGTGCCAGTAGACTCCAGGGACTAGCCGTATACGAGCAGTACTTC

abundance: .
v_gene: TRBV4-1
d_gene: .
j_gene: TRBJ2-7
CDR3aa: CASSQLGLPYEQYF
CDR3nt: TGCGCCAGCAGCCAGTTGGGACTCCCCTACGAGCAGTACTTC

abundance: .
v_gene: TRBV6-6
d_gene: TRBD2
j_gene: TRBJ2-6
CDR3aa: CASSEGGFLGANVLTF
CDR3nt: TGTGCCAGCAGCGAGGGAGGGTTTCTAGGGGCCAACGTCCTGACTTTC

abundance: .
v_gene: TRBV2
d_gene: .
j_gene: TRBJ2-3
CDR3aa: CASSVGLPYTDTQYF
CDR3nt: TGTGCCAGCAGTGTGGGACTCCCGTACACAGATACGCAGTATTTT

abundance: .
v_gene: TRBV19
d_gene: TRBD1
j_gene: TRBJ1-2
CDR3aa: CASTPQGADYGYTF
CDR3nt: TGTGCCAGTACCCCACAGGGGGCGGACTATGGCTACACCTTC

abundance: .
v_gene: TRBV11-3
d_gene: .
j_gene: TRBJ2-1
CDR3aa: CASSLNTGTHYNEQFF
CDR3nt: TGTGCCAGCAGCCTGAATACTGGGACTCATTACAATGAGCAGTTCTTC

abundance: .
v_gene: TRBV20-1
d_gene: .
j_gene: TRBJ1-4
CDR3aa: CSAGEEKLFF
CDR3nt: TGCAGTGCTGGGGAGGAAAAACTGTTTTTT